Given below is one TCR beta chain in context. The data originate from a study of blood T cell repertoires in COVID-19. Study-level background: Both acute and convalescent COVID-19 samples were obtained from the United States, Italy and Spain. The analysed material was cDNA or gDNA that came from T cells, B-cell-depleted T cells, or PBMCs.

Measured with immunoSEQ multiplex PCR; TCRdb has only the in-frame clones, and not every one. The sample shows around 50,000 clones, roughly 88% of them seen only once. Germline V gene sequence: CDR1 LNHDA, CDR2 SQIVND (reference sequence). Trimming removed 7 bases from V and 0 bases from J, with 10 bases in between. The CDR3 contains 14 residues. Sequencing was carried out using peripheral blood. The origin of this receptor is a woman of 80 years or more with acute or convalescent COVID-19. The chain is built from TRBV19 and TRBJ1-3, with no clear D. Here the CDR3 DNA reads TGTGCCAGTATAGAAACAGTCTCTGGAAACACCATATATTTT. Its protein is CASIETVSGNTIYF.